The T cell receptor (beta chain) described here comes from a study of neurological immune-mediated disorders. Study results and limitations: Levels of TCR clonal expansion peaked in HTLV-1-associated myelopathy and reached their lowest in multiple sclerosis, under those of healthy controls.

The team produced cDNA through 5'RACE using 10-nucleotide random UMIs. One entry per CDR3 protein results from TCRdb running MiXCR on the 5' RACE reads. The sample shows more than 30,000 distinct CDR3 sequences, about 7% of them seen only once. Germline values: CDR1 SQVTM, CDR2 ANQGSEA. The V and J ends lost 7 bases and 7 bases respectively, with 14 bases between them. This CDR3 region has 12 residues. Use was made of roughly 980,000 CD4+ or CD8+ T cells in sorted libraries. In this sample, this clonotype turned up many times. Its antigen is currently unknown. The specimen was CD4+ T cells from blood. The sequence was obtained from a man in his forties or fifties in good health. V and J are TRBV29-1 and TRBJ2-1; no clear D gene. This CDR3 is CSALRAGNEQFF. In DNA, the CDR3 is TGCAGCGCTCTACGAGCTGGTAATGAGCAGTTCTTC.